A single sample is the source of the 16 T cell receptor beta chains below, sequenced in a study of Ad26.COV2.S vaccination and SARS-CoV-2 variants. Treatment defined: roughly 19 received Ad26.COV2.S at low or high dose, single or two shots; roughly 5 received placebo; per-sample allocation not given. Collection of samples fell on day 63 after the first vaccine or placebo injection. Produced via immunoSEQ multiplex PCR; TCRdb's table is partial and in-frame only. The data contain about 350,000 clones, about 88% of them singletons. The specimen comprised peripheral blood, sampled in a trial of Ad26.COV2.S vaccine versus placebo. These receptors originate from a person aged 18-65 years who received the Ad26.COV2.S COVID-19 vaccine or a placebo.

CDR3 coding DNA: TGTGCCAGCAGACGACGCTGGGGACCCGATGGCTACACCTTC. Translation: CASRRRWGPDGYTF. The chain is built from TRBV28 and TRBJ1-2; a possible D gene is TRBD1 (5 bases). CDR3 length equals 14 residues. V lost 6 bases, J lost 6 bases, and 17 bases lay in between. CDR1 MDHEN and CDR2 SYDVKM come from the germline V gene.

The chain employs TRBV6-5 and TRBJ1-5, with D perhaps matching TRBD1 (6 bases). The CDR3 extends over 13 amino acids. The germline V gene has CDR1 MNHEY and CDR2 SVGAGI. Between the trimmed V and J ends, which lost 10 bases and 4 bases, there was a span of 14 bases. CDR3 bases: TGTGCCACTACCAGGGGCCCAAATCAGCCCCAGCATTTT. It is translated as CATTRGPNQPQHF.

The chain couples TRBV24-1 to TRBJ1-2, with a weak D call TRBD1 (5 bases). Germline CDR1 KGHDR, CDR2 SFDVKD. With 0 bases removed from V and 6 bases from J, the gap between germline ends came to 13 bases. The CDR3 runs to 15 residues. The CDR3 here is CATSDLPYGGNGYTF. CDR3 coding DNA: TGTGCCACCAGTGATTTGCCGTATGGGGGGAATGGCTACACCTTC.

The chain carries TRBV28 and TRBJ1-6; D gene uncertain. Trimming removed 7 bases from V and 0 bases from J, with 13 bases in between. The CDR3 covers 16 residues. Per germline, CDR1 MDHEN and CDR2 SYDVKM. CDR3: CASTFGRTSYNSPLHF. The CDR3 bases are TGTGCCAGCACCTTCGGACGGACCTCCTATAATTCACCCCTCCACTTT.

V is TRBV4-2 and J is TRBJ1-2, with 11 bases aligning to TRBD1. Germline CDR1 LGHNA, CDR2 YNFKEQ. J was trimmed by 10 bases and V by 4 bases; bases with no gene match: 5. The CDR3 spans 13 residues. Written as DNA, the CDR3 is TGTGCCAGCAGCCCCTGGACAGGGGGCGACTACACCTTC. Its translation: CASSPWTGGDYTF.

In its sample, this clone was seen a few times. This chain uses TRBV7-9 with TRBJ2-7, with 8 bases aligning to TRBD1. V shed 5 bases, J shed 3 bases, and the junction held 6 bases outside the gene matches. Germline V gives CDR1 SEHNR, CDR2 FQNEAQ (reference sequence). CDR3 size: 14 residues. This CDR3 reads CASSAPGGLYEQYF. DNA of the CDR3: TGTGCCAGCAGCGCCCCAGGGGGCCTCTACGAGCAGTACTTC.

This rearrangement joins TRBV2 to TRBJ1-2; the D is unclear. The germline gives CDR1 SNHLY, CDR2 FYNNEI. There are 14 residues in the CDR3. The V end lost 6 bases, the J end lost 2 bases, and 13 bases lay between the germline ends. CDR3 bases: TGTGCCAGCAGGTTTACTACATTGAACTATGGCTACACCTTC. Translation: CASRFTTLNYGYTF.

The rearrangement links TRBV28 to TRBJ2-7, with 9 bases matching TRBD2. The V gene end was trimmed by 2 bases and the J gene end by 4 bases; junction bases not matched to a gene: 3. CDR3 size: 14 residues. The germline V gene encodes CDR1 MDHEN and CDR2 SYDVKM. CDR3 DNA sequence: TGTGCCAGCAGTTTAGAGCGGGAGGTGTACGAGCAGTACTTC. Its protein is CASSLEREVYEQYF.

A few counts support this clone. The genes are TRBV6-6 and TRBJ1-4; no firm D call. Trimming stripped 6 bases from V and 8 bases from J, with 19 bases between. Looked up from germline, CDR1 is MNHNY and CDR2 is SVGAGI (reference sequence). This CDR3 has 15 amino acids. CDR3 sequence reads: CASSLIARSGEKLFF. The CDR3, as DNA: TGTGCCAGCAGCCTTATTGCCCGGAGCGGGGAAAAACTGTTTTTT.

The chain couples TRBV4-1 to TRBJ2-7; TRBD1 matches 7 bases. J lost 6 bases, V lost 4 bases, and 9 bases had no gene match. The V gene's germline CDR1 is MGHRA and CDR2 YSYEKL. The CDR3 is made up of 14 amino acids. This CDR3 reads CASSRGPRGSEQYF. CDR3 bases: TGCGCCAGCAGCCGCGGCCCCAGGGGGAGCGAGCAGTACTTC.

The chain carries TRBV19 and TRBJ1-1; no clear D gene. CDR1 LNHDA and CDR2 SQIVND come from the germline V gene (reference sequence). Trimming pared 4 bases from V and 2 bases from J, leaving 14 bases between. The CDR3 contains 15 residues. The CDR3 region is CASSTSGSLNTEAFF. The DNA for the CDR3 is TGTGCCAGTAGTACTTCGGGTAGCCTCAACACTGAAGCTTTCTTT.

The chain has TRBV19 and TRBJ2-1, with TRBD1 matching 10 bases. Trimming cost V 6 bases and J 7 bases; bases outside gene matches: 6. The germline CDR1 and CDR2 sequences are LNHDA and SQIVND (reference sequence). This CDR3 comprises 14 residues. CDR3 nucleotide sequence: TGTGCCAGTAGGCCGGGACAGGGGAGGAATGAGCAGTTCTTC. Amino acids: CASRPGQGRNEQFF.

The chain is built from TRBV9 and TRBJ2-2; 7 bases line up with TRBD2. CDR3 length: 15 residues. CDR1 and CDR2 from the germline V gene are SGDLS and YYNGEE. V gave up 1 base and J gave up 1 base; unmatched junction bases: 1. CDR3 DNA: TGTGCCAGCAGCGTACGGGGGGAGAACACCGGGGAGCTGTTTTTT. It encodes CASSVRGENTGELFF.

Turning to this clone: This specimen includes other DNA sequences encoding the same CDR3. The rearrangement links TRBV10-3 to TRBJ1-1; D is unclear. V was shortened by 3 bases and J by 4 bases, with 9 bases between the two germline ends. This CDR3 is 13 amino acids long. CDR1 is ENHRY and CDR2 is SYGVKD in the germline V gene. The CDR3, as DNA: TGTGCCATCAGTGAACCCACGGGCACTGAAGCTTTCTTT. Translated, it gives CAISEPTGTEAFF.

The chain couples TRBV2 to TRBJ2-3; D remains unclear. The CDR3 is made up of 16 amino acids. The ends were cut back, 2 bases at V and 0 bases at J, with 12 bases in the middle. CDR1 is SNHLY and CDR2 is FYNNEI in the germline V gene. The DNA for the CDR3 is TGTGCCAGCAGTGAACTCGCCCCCTCTAGCACAGATACGCAGTATTTT. Its protein product is CASSELAPSSTDTQYF.

This clone has a single count. The chain uses TRBV7-9 and TRBJ2-7; D unresolved. Germline loops: CDR1 SEHNR, CDR2 FQNEAQ (reference sequence). This CDR3 comprises 12 residues. V was trimmed by 0 bases and J by 4 bases, leaving 4 bases between them. CDR3 in amino acids: CASSLAPYEQYF. The CDR3 DNA is TGTGCCAGCAGCTTAGCTCCTTACGAGCAGTACTTC.